This T cell receptor beta chain originates from a study of early T cells in non-severe SARS-CoV-2 infection. CDR3 size: 14 residues. V shed 6 bases, J shed 6 bases, and the junction held 7 bases outside the gene matches. The V gene's germline CDR1 is SNHLY and CDR2 FYNNEI. MiXCR, run by TCRdb on the 5' RACE reads, gives a single entry per CDR3 protein. Of approximately 58,000 distinct CDR3 sequences detected, approximately 12% appear once; the ten largest clones hold over 2.5%. This receptor was identified in an adult who was a healthcare worker with PCR-confirmed SARS-CoV-2 infection or an uninfected control (not recorded which). Sequenced here: whole blood, sampled at baseline. This chain links TRBV2 with TRBJ2-7; 11 bases map to TRBD2. CDR3 sequence reads: CASRTQGLAAEQYF. CDR3 DNA sequence: TGTGCCAGCAGGACCCAGGGACTAGCGGCCGAGCAGTACTTC.